The 18 T cell receptor beta chains below all came from one sample that was sequenced in a study of control samples from healthy donors and cancer patients. TCRdb keeps only in-frame clones here, not all; method: immunoSEQ multiplex PCR. Among over 65,000 clones listed, 85% to 90% were seen once. Sequencing used PBMCs. The receptors come from a woman aged 45-60 years with colorectal cancer.

This chain links TRBV27 with TRBJ2-7, with TRBD1 matching 7 bases. The CDR3 runs to 13 residues. J gave up 12 bases and V 4 bases, and 12 bases lay outside the gene matches. Germline-derived CDR1 and CDR2 are MNHEY and SMNVEV (reference sequence). The CDR3 sequence is CASSSARQGLRYV. The CDR3 region has the DNA TGTGCCAGCAGTTCCGCCCGACAGGGTCTTCGGTACGTC.

CDR3 bases: TGTGCCAGCAGCCACGGACAGGGAGGAGTGGGCTACACCTTC. Residues: CASSHGQGGVGYTF. The rearrangement joins TRBV3-1 (or the pseudogene TRBV3-2) to TRBJ1-2; 8 bases match TRBD1. The germline gives CDR1 LGHDT, CDR2 YNNKEL (reference sequence). The CDR3 loop spans 14 amino acids. The ends lost 3 bases at V and 8 bases at J; junction bases unmatched: 8.

The chain's CDR3 is CASNLARPGEQYV. CDR3 DNA: TGTGCCAGCAACCTGGCACGGCCTGGGGAGCAGTACGTC. The chain employs TRBV5-8 and TRBJ2-7, with no clear D. Trimming removed 6 bases from V and 7 bases from J, with 17 bases in between. The germline V gene encodes CDR1 SGHTS and CDR2 YDEGEE. This CDR3 comprises 13 residues.

The chain has TRBV6-4 and TRBJ1-2, with unresolved D. V shed 2 bases and J shed 0 bases, with 10 bases lying between them. This CDR3 is built from 15 residues. In germline, CDR1 is MRHNA, CDR2 SNTAGT. CDR3 coding DNA: TGTGCCAGCAGTGACAACGACGAGGCTAACTATGGCTACACCTTC. This codes for CASSDNDEANYGYTF.

The chain couples TRBV10-3 to TRBJ2-2; no clear D gene. The V end was cut by 6 bases, the J end by 5 bases, with 7 bases between. Germline V gene lookup returns CDR1 ENHRY and CDR2 SYGVKD. This CDR3 is 12 amino acids long. CDR3 residues: CAISFLTGELFF. DNA for the CDR3: TGTGCCATCAGCTTTCTTACCGGGGAGCTGTTTTTT.

The genes are TRBV10-3 and TRBJ1-4; possible D gene TRBD1, 6 bases. The CDR3 spans 14 residues. V was pared by 3 bases and J by 6 bases, with 11 bases between. CDR1 and CDR2 (germline): ENHRY, SYGVKD. The CDR3 here is CAISDGGADEKLFF. CDR3 bases: TGTGCCATCAGTGACGGGGGGGCTGATGAAAAACTGTTTTTT.

This chain connects TRBV2 to TRBJ2-1, with 13 bases matching TRBD2. Germline CDR1 is SNHLY and CDR2 is FYNNEI. The CDR3 spans 16 residues. Trimming cost V 5 bases and J 8 bases; bases outside gene matches: 9. This CDR3 reads CASSRIRTSGGHEQFF. The CDR3 region has the DNA TGTGCCAGCAGTCGCATAAGGACTAGCGGGGGCCATGAGCAGTTCTTC.

The J gene is TRBJ1-1, the V gene TRBV4-2; no reliable D call. Germline V gene data show CDR1 as LGHNA and CDR2 as YNFKEQ. The germline V and J ends were trimmed by 2 bases and 3 bases, with 4 bases remaining between them. This CDR3 is 12 amino acids long. The CDR3 spells CASSQLDTEAFF. In nucleotides, the CDR3 is TGTGCCAGCAGCCAACTAGACACTGAAGCTTTCTTT.

This chain links TRBV6-5 with TRBJ1-1; D call uncertain. Germline V gene lookup returns CDR1 MNHEY and CDR2 SVGAGI. This CDR3 comprises 12 residues. Trimming took off 6 bases at V and 3 bases at J, with 8 bases between the two ends. The CDR3 reads CASRFGDTEAFF. As DNA, the CDR3 is TGTGCCAGCAGGTTCGGGGACACTGAAGCTTTCTTT.

V gene TRBV5-1 combines with J gene TRBJ1-2; D gene unclear. V was pared by 0 bases and J by 8 bases, with 14 bases between. The CDR3 is 14 residues long. The germline gives CDR1 SGHRS, CDR2 YFSETQ. The CDR3 here is CASSLDPYARGYTF. The CDR3 nucleotides are TGCGCCAGCAGCTTGGACCCATATGCTAGGGGCTACACCTTC.

The chain couples TRBV6-5 to TRBJ2-7; the D gene is possibly TRBD1 (6 bases). V was pared by 7 bases and J by 4 bases, with 8 bases between. Germline lookup yields CDR1 MNHEY and CDR2 SVGAGI. The CDR3 spans 11 residues. The CDR3 coding sequence is TGTGCCAGCATCGGACAGTACGAGCAGTACGTC. Protein product: CASIGQYEQYV.

The chain carries TRBV3-1 (or the pseudogene TRBV3-2) and TRBJ1-1; 8 bases are shared with TRBD1. The CDR3 is 15 amino acids. Germline CDR1 is LGHDT and CDR2 is YNNKEL (reference sequence). Trimming cost V 1 base and J 5 bases; bases outside gene matches: 6. The CDR3 region is CASSQGGQGLTEAFF. The CDR3 DNA reads TGTGCCAGCAGCCAAGGAGGACAGGGCTTAACTGAAGCTTTCTTT.

This rearrangement joins TRBV5-4 to TRBJ1-1; D gene unclear. Trimming cost V 2 bases and J 1 base, with 6 bases left between them. The CDR3 spans 13 residues. Germline lookup yields CDR1 SGHNT and CDR2 YYREEE (reference sequence). This CDR3 is CASSFGENTEAFF. DNA for the CDR3: TGTGCCAGCAGCTTTGGGGAGAACACTGAAGCTTTCTTT.

CDR3 coding DNA: TGTGCCAGCAGCCGGACCCCCGGCTATGGCTACACCTTC. This gives the protein CASSRTPGYGYTF. The chain employs TRBV2 and TRBJ1-2; D gene ambiguous. This CDR3 comprises 13 residues. The germline V gene encodes CDR1 SNHLY and CDR2 FYNNEI. V was pared by 6 bases and J by 4 bases, with 12 bases between.

A single count supports this clone. The chain couples TRBV5-1 to TRBJ1-4, with no clear D. This CDR3 spans 16 amino acids. V was pared by 4 bases and J by 5 bases, with 18 bases between. Germline V gene sequence: CDR1 SGHRS, CDR2 YFSETQ. CDR3 DNA sequence: TGCGCCAGCAGCGCCAATTATGGCGTTGTAAATGAAAAACTGTTTTTT. As protein: CASSANYGVVNEKLFF.

V and J are TRBV7-2 and TRBJ2-1; 8 bases map to TRBD1. V shed 5 bases, J shed 8 bases, and the junction held 11 bases outside the gene matches. Germline lookup yields CDR1 SGHTA and CDR2 FQGNSA. This CDR3 is 15 amino acids long. CDR3 region: CASSPGAGGGYEQFF. CDR3 DNA: TGTGCCAGCAGCCCCGGGGCAGGGGGCGGCTATGAGCAGTTCTTC.

In this sample, this clone turned up once. The genes are TRBV24-1 and TRBJ1-2; D ambiguous. The germline V and J ends were trimmed by 3 bases and 4 bases, with 2 bases remaining between them. There are 11 residues in the CDR3. The V gene's germline CDR1 is KGHDR and CDR2 SFDVKD. The DNA of the CDR3 is TGTGCCACCAGTGATCCCTATGGCTACACCTTC. As protein: CATSDPYGYTF.

This clone came up once. J is TRBJ1-1 and V is TRBV30; 9 positions match TRBD1. Germline V gene sequence: CDR1 GTSNPN, CDR2 SVGIG (reference sequence). The CDR3 is 15 amino acids. V was pared by 3 bases and J by 8 bases, with 13 bases of the junction left unmatched. For the CDR3, the DNA is TGTGCCTGGAGCGGGAAATCACAGGGGGCGGACGAAGCTTTCTTT. Its translation: CAWSGKSQGADEAFF.